This TCR beta chain was retrieved from a study of spatial heterogeneity in lung cancer. The overall study: Available follow-up PBMC samples were sequenced, at a median of approximately two years post-resection. Detection of beta-chain sequences consistently exceeded that of alpha-chain sequences.

TCRdb used MiXCR to reprocess the 5' RACE reads, holding one entry per CDR3 protein. Here the sample spans 3,500 to 4,500 distinct CDR3 sequences, approximately 24% being singletons. Regarding time point: blood at routine non-recurrence follow-up after resection. Unsorted whole RNA from tumor, nontumor lung or frozen PBMC underwent sequencing. This clonotype was recorded once. The sample consisted of PBMCs, taken at follow-up. The clonotype was recovered from a male donor with early-stage non-small cell lung cancer.

CDR3 DNA: TGTGCCAGCAGCTCTGGGACAGGTGCGGGTGAGCAGTTCTTC. This sequence encodes CASSSGTGAGEQFF. The V call is TRBV7-7, the J call TRBJ2-1; 8 bases agree with TRBD1. The CDR3 is 14 residues long. Per the germline V gene, CDR1 is SSHAT and CDR2 is FNYEAQ (reference sequence). Trimming cost V 4 bases and J 9 bases; bases outside gene matches: 8. Drawing the rest from reference TRBV7-7 and TRBJ2-1, the complete variable domain is GAGVSQSPRYKVTKRGQDVTLRCDPISSHATLYWYQQALGQGPEFLTYFNYEAQPDKSGLPSDRFSAERPEGSISTLTIQRTEQRDSAMYRCASSSGTGAGEQFFGPGTRLTVL.